This T cell receptor (beta chain) came from a study of identical twins. This clonotype was counted between two and nine times. TCRdb passed the 5' RACE reads through MiXCR, listing each CDR3 protein once. The sample consists of about 150,000 distinct CDR3 sequences, roughly 3.5% of them appearing once. Losses at the gene ends were 2 bases for V and 8 bases for J; bases not matched to a gene: 4. The CDR3 loop spans 14 amino acids. CDR1 is DFQATT, CDR2 SNEGSKA, per germline (reference sequence). The chain uses TRBV20-1 and TRBJ2-1; 12 nucleotides match TRBD2. The sample taken for sequencing was memory T cells sorted from blood. The receptor was isolated from a man aged 18 to 29 in good health. For the CDR3, the DNA is TGCAGTGCTAGACTAGCGGGAGGGCCCCATGAGCAGTTCTTC. Its translation is CSARLAGGPHEQFF.